This T cell receptor beta chain was sequenced in a study of a mutant IDH1 vaccine in newly diagnosed glioma. Overall study: Held at week 35, visit V12 was the safety follow-up, and visit V13 followed at week 47. Broader study findings: Among all patients, vaccine-induced immune responses occurred in 80% to 95%.

Only in-frame clones appear in the TCRdb table, and some are missing; sequencing was by immunoSEQ multiplex PCR. This table has about 32,000 clones, about four fifths appearing once. There are 15 residues in the CDR3. Unmatched junction bases numbered 7, after V lost 4 bases and J lost 6 bases. From germline, CDR1 is SEHNR and CDR2 FQNEAQ (reference sequence). Time point described: week 35, safety follow-up. Every single dose of the vaccine, 300 ug of mutant IDH1 20-mer peptide, came with topical imiquimod. New IDH1-mutant, ATRX-lost WHO grade 3 or 4 astrocytomas occurred in donors. This clone was seen once. Its specificity is unknown.

The chain couples TRBV7-9 to TRBJ2-3; 10 nucleotides match TRBD2. Sequences were derived from PBMCs, sampled from a glioma patient whose treatment included an IDH1 peptide vaccine. This receptor was taken from a young man with glioma. The chain's CDR3 is CASSWEREGRDTQYF. CDR3 bases: TGTGCCAGCAGCTGGGAGCGGGAGGGCCGGGATACGCAGTATTTT.